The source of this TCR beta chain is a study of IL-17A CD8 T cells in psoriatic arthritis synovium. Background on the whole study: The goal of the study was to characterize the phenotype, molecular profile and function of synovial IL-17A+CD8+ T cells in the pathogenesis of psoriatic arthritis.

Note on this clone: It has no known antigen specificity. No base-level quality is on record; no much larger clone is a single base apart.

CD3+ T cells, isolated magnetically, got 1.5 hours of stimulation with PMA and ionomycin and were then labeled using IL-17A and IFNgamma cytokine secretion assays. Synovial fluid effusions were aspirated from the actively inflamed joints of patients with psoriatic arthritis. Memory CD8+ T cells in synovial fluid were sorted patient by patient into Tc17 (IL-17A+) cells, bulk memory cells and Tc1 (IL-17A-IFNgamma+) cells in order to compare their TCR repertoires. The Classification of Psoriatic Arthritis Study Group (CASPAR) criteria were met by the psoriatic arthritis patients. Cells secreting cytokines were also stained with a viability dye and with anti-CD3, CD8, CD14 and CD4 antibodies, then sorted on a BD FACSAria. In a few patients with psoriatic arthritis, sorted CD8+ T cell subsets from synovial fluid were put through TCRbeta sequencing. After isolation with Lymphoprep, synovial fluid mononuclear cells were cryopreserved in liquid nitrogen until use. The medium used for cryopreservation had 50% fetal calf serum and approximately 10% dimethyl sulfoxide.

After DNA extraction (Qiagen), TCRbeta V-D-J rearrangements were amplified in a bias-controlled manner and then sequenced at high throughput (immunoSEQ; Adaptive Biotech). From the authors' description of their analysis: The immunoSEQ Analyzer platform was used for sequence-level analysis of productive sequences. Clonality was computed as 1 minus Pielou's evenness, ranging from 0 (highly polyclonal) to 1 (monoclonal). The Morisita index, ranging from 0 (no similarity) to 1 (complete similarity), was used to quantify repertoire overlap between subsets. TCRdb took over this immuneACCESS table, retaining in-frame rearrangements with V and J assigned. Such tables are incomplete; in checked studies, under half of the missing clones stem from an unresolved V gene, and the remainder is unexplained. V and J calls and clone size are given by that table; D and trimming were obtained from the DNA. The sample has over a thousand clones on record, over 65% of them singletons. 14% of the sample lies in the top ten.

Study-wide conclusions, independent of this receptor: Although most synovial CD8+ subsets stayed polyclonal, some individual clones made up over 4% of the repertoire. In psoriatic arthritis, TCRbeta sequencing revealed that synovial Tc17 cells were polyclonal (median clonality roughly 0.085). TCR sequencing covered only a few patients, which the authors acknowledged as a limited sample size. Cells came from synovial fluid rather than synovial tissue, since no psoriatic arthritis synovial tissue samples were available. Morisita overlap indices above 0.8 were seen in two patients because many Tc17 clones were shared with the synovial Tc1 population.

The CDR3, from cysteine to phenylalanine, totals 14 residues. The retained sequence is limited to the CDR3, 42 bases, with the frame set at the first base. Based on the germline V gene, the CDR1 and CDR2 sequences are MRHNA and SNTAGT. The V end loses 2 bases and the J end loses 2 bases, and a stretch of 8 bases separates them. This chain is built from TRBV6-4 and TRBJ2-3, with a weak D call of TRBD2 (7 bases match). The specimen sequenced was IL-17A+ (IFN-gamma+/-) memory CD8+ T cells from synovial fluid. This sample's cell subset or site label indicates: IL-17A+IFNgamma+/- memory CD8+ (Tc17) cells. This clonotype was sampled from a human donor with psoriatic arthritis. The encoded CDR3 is CASSDGGATDTQYF. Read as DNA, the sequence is TGTGCCAGCAGTGACGGGGGGGCCACAGATACGCAGTATTTT.